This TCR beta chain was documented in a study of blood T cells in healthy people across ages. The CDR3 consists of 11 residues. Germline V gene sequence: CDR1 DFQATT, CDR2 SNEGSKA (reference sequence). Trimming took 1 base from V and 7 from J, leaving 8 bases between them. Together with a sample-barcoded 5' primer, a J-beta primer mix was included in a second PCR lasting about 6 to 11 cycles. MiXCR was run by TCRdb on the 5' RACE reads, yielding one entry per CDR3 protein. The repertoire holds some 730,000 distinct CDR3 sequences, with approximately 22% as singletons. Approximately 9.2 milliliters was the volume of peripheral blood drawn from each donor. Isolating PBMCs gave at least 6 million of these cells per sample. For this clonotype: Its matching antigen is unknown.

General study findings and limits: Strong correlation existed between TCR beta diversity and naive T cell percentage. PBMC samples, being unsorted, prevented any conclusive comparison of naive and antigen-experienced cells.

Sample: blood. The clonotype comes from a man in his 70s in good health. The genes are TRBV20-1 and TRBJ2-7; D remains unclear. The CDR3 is CSARGRREQYF. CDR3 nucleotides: TGCAGTGCTAGAGGTCGGCGGGAGCAGTACTTC.